A single sample gave rise to the 15 T cell receptor beta chains below, sequenced in a study of T cell responses to AZD1222 COVID-19 vaccine. The protocol was immunoSEQ multiplex PCR, while the TCRdb copy is restricted to in-frame clones and leaves out a portion. The sample shows approximately 89,000 clones, 70% to 90% of them seen only once. The sequencing used peripheral blood, collected on day 0 of AZD1222 vaccination. The receptors shown here come from an adult in good health.

This sequence joins TRBV19 and TRBJ2-2, with D perhaps TRBD2 (5 bases). V was cut by 6 bases and J by 0 bases, with 11 bases left in between. Germline V gene data show CDR1 as LNHDA and CDR2 as SQIVND (reference sequence). CDR3 length equals 15 residues. The CDR3 sequence: CASRESGSNTGELFF. Written as DNA, the CDR3 is TGTGCCAGTAGGGAAAGCGGATCGAACACCGGGGAGCTGTTTTTT.

This clone was observed a few times. The CDR3 is CASSAQGISYGYTF. Here the CDR3 DNA reads TGTGCCAGCAGTGCCCAGGGGATAAGTTACGGCTACACCTTC. This chain joins TRBV9 and TRBJ1-2; TRBD1 is a possible D gene (6 bases). Germline CDR1 reads SGDLS; CDR2 reads YYNGEE. The CDR3 length is 14 residues. V was shortened by 5 bases and J by 8 bases, with 19 bases between the two germline ends.

The chain is built from TRBV7-8 and TRBJ1-1; D gene ambiguous. The ends were cut back, 4 bases at V and 0 bases at J, with 12 bases in the middle. Germline V CDR1 and CDR2: SGHVS, FQNEAQ. The CDR3 is made up of 15 amino acids. CDR3 region: CASSSTNPVNTEAFF. Here the CDR3 DNA reads TGTGCCAGCAGCTCTACAAACCCGGTGAACACTGAAGCTTTCTTT.

As DNA, the CDR3 is TGCGCCAGCAGCACCGGACAGGAGAACACGAACACTGAAGCTTTCTTT. This gives the protein CASSTGQENTNTEAFF. The V and J genes are TRBV5-1 and TRBJ1-1; TRBD1 matches 7 bases. Looked up from germline, CDR1 is SGHRS and CDR2 is YFSETQ. This CDR3 contains 16 residues. V shed 4 bases, J shed 1 base, and the junction held 10 bases outside the gene matches.

This clone showed up just once. J is TRBJ1-6 and V is TRBV28; 10 nucleotides align to TRBD1. Trimming removed 4 bases from V and 10 bases from J; junction bases left unmatched: 4. The germline V gene has CDR1 MDHEN and CDR2 SYDVKM. The CDR3 runs 14 residues. The CDR3 loop is CASSWDRGGSPLHF. The CDR3 region has the DNA TGTGCCAGCAGTTGGGACAGGGGAGGATCACCCCTCCACTTT.

This chain uses TRBV3-1 (or the pseudogene TRBV3-2) with TRBJ2-3, with D maybe TRBD2 (7 bases). This CDR3 is built from 12 residues. Trimming left V 7 bases short and J 8 bases short, with 13 bases between. Germline CDR1 and CDR2: LGHDT and YNNKEL (reference sequence). The CDR3 loop reads CASTLGGGTQYF. The CDR3, as DNA: TGTGCCAGCACCCTGGGAGGGGGTACGCAGTATTTT.

The V and J genes are TRBV7-2 and TRBJ1-1; the D is unclear. Trimming took 5 bases from V and 4 from J, leaving 17 bases between them. CDR1 and CDR2 (germline): SGHTA, FQGNSA. CDR3 size: 15 residues. CDR3 in amino acids: CASSLDPGGTTEAFF. The CDR3 region has the DNA TGTGCCAGCAGCCTTGACCCCGGAGGTACCACTGAAGCTTTCTTT.

V is TRBV6-5 and J is TRBJ2-3, with D possibly TRBD2 on 6 matching bases. The CDR3 is made up of 14 amino acids. Looked up from germline, CDR1 is MNHEY and CDR2 is SVGAGI. The ends were cut back, 6 bases at V and 0 bases at J, with 10 bases in the middle. This CDR3 is CASRLAASTDTQYF. In DNA form, the CDR3 reads TGTGCCAGCAGGTTAGCGGCCAGCACAGATACGCAGTATTTT.

The V and J genes are TRBV7-2 and TRBJ1-3; D is ambiguous. Germline assignment: CDR1 SGHTA and CDR2 FQGNSA. This CDR3 has 14 residues. Trimming shortened V by 1 base and J by 3 bases, and 7 bases separated the two germline ends. The CDR3 coding sequence is TGTGCCAGCAGCTTAGATGGGGTTGGAAACACCATATATTTT. Residues: CASSLDGVGNTIYF.

V is TRBV7-9 and J is TRBJ1-5; TRBD1 agrees at 8 bases. V lost 5 bases and J lost 1; bases outside the gene matches: 7. There are 16 residues in the CDR3. Germline CDR1 and CDR2: SEHNR and FQNEAQ (reference sequence). CDR3: CASSRGTGPSNQPQHF. The CDR3 region has the DNA TGTGCCAGCAGCCGTGGGACAGGTCCCAGCAATCAGCCCCAGCATTTT. Variable domain in full (rest from reference TRBV7-9 and TRBJ1-5): DTGVSQNPRHKITKRGQNVTFRCDPISEHNRLYWYRQTLGQGPEFLTYFQNEAQLEKSRLLSDRFSAERPKGSFSTLEIQRTEQGDSAMYLCASSRGTGPSNQPQHFGDGTRLSIL.

In DNA, the CDR3 is TGTGCCAGCAGCCAGGGACAGTGGCAACGAGGCGGCTACACCTTC. Its translation: CASSQGQWQRGGYTF. The chain couples TRBV6-2 or TRBV6-3 to TRBJ1-2; TRBD1 aligns across 7 bases. Unmatched junction bases numbered 15, after V lost 6 bases and J lost 8 bases. The CDR3 consists of 15 residues. Germline V gene lookup returns CDR1 MNHEY and CDR2 SVGEGT.

This clone was recorded a few times. The CDR3 loop reads CASSGSDSYNSPLHF. CDR3 in DNA: TGTGCCAGCAGCGGCAGCGACTCCTATAATTCACCCCTCCACTTT. This rearrangement joins TRBV9 to TRBJ1-6, with D uncertain. Germline V gene lookup returns CDR1 SGDLS and CDR2 YYNGEE. Trimming took 3 bases from V and 0 from J, leaving 7 bases between them. This CDR3 has 15 amino acids.

This sequence joins TRBV29-1 and TRBJ1-1; tentatively, D is TRBD1 (5 bases). The CDR3 has 13 amino acids. From germline, CDR1 is SQVTM and CDR2 ANQGSEA. V lost 2 bases, J lost 1 base, and 8 bases lay in between. The CDR3 nucleotides are TGCAGCGTTGAACTGGGGGGGAACACTGAAGCTTTCTTT. Its protein is CSVELGGNTEAFF.

The rearrangement joins TRBV27 to TRBJ1-6; 9 bases map to TRBD1. J gave up 10 bases and V 5 bases, and 6 bases lay outside the gene matches. The CDR3 consists of 14 residues. CDR1 and CDR2 from the germline V gene are MNHEY and SMNVEV (reference sequence). The CDR3 DNA reads as TGTGCCAGCAGTGTCGGGACAGGGTACTCACCCCTCCACTTT. Its translation is CASSVGTGYSPLHF.

V usage is TRBV6-5 and J usage is TRBJ1-6; weak D call: TRBD1 (6 bases). The CDR3 length is 15 residues. The V end was cut by 6 bases, the J end by 3 bases, with 12 bases between. Germline CDR1 and CDR2: MNHEY and SVGAGI. This chain's CDR3 is CASSGARGYNSPLHF. The CDR3 DNA is TGTGCCAGCAGCGGTGCCAGGGGCTATAATTCACCCCTCCACTTT.